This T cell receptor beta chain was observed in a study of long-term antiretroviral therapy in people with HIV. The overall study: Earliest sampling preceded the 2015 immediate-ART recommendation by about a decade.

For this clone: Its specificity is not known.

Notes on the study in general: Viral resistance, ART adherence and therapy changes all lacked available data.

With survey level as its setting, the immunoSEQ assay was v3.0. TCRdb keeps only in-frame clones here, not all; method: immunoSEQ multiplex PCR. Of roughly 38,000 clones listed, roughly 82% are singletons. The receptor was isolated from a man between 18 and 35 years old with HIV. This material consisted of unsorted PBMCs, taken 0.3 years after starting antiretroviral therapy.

The CDR3 bases are TGTGCCAGCAGCTTAGTAGTGGGGCCAGGCGAAGAGACCCAGTACTTC. Its protein product is CASSLVVGPGEETQYF. The chain couples TRBV13 to TRBJ2-5, with D possibly TRBD1 on 5 matching bases. The CDR3 sequence is 16 residues long. V was trimmed by 1 base and J by 3 bases, leaving 15 bases between them. The germline gives CDR1 PRHDT, CDR2 FYEKMQ (reference sequence).